These T cell receptor beta chains were read from a single sample in a study of T cells expressing NK-cell markers. TCRdb reprocessed the 5' RACE reads, with one entry per CDR3 protein and no DNA. This repertoire includes almost 450,000 distinct CDR3 sequences. Sequenced: blood T cells: a sorted CD56 or NKG2C T cell subset, CD4+ or CD8+ T cells, or bulk PBMC T cells (not recorded which). Source of these receptors: a woman between 18 and 70 years old in good health. CDR3s include the opening cysteine and the closing phenylalanine or tryptophan. Fields, in order: V gene, J gene, CDR3 protein.

v_call: TRBV7-6; j_call: TRBJ2-3; cdr3_aa: CASSYNRDRGDTQYF
v_call: TRBV7-2; j_call: TRBJ1-5; cdr3_aa: CASSLGGEGNQPQHF
v_call: TRBV5-4; j_call: TRBJ2-2; cdr3_aa: CASSWGGANTGELFF
v_call: TRBV2; j_call: TRBJ2-1; cdr3_aa: CASRDGTSGSGEQFF
v_call: TRBV5-4; j_call: TRBJ2-1; cdr3_aa: CASSPWSGGSNNEQFF
v_call: TRBV4-3; j_call: TRBJ2-1; cdr3_aa: CASSQRRTGPYNEQFF
v_call: TRBV7-6; j_call: TRBJ1-1; cdr3_aa: CASSFGRDTEAFF
v_call: TRBV18; j_call: TRBJ2-5; cdr3_aa: CASSPPEKETQYF
v_call: TRBV14; j_call: TRBJ2-1; cdr3_aa: CASSQEGLAVSYNEQFF
v_call: TRBV20-1; j_call: TRBJ2-2; cdr3_aa: CSARDRTSGSRASTGELFF
v_call: TRBV2; j_call: TRBJ2-2; cdr3_aa: CASSAHQAGELFF
v_call: TRBV29-1; j_call: TRBJ1-1; cdr3_aa: CSVGAGRVTEAFF
v_call: TRBV7-3; j_call: TRBJ1-1; cdr3_aa: CASSVTGPATEAFF
v_call: TRBV12-3/TRBV12-4; j_call: TRBJ1-5; cdr3_aa: CASSLVGVTNQPQHF
v_call: TRBV19; j_call: TRBJ2-7; cdr3_aa: CASSTFRQASYEQYF
v_call: TRBV7-2; j_call: TRBJ1-1; cdr3_aa: CASSLLGVMNTEAFF
v_call: TRBV5-1; j_call: TRBJ2-1; cdr3_aa: CASSTGTSGNQFF
v_call: TRBV7-2; j_call: TRBJ1-5; cdr3_aa: CASSPNPNQPQHF
v_call: TRBV19; j_call: TRBJ1-5; cdr3_aa: CASTPAGGNQPQHF
v_call: TRBV6-1; j_call: TRBJ1-4; cdr3_aa: CASRLKTTNEKLFF